This is a list of T cell receptor beta chains from one sample in a study of shared clonotypes between healthy human individuals. Profiling relied on immunoSEQ multiplex PCR, and the TCRdb table lists in-frame clones only, not all of them. The repertoire holds under 2,000,000 clones, with about 95% as singletons. Sequenced material: naive CD8+ T cells sorted from blood. The receptors originated from a man younger than 35 in good health. CDR3s include the opening cysteine and the closing phenylalanine or tryptophan. A D gene is named only where the DNA matches it firmly. The size of a clone is reported for some rows only, either as once, few or many, or as a class for expanded clones.

>TRBJ2-2|NA|15|TRBD2|TRBV9
CASSPSGPSTGELFF
TGTGCCAGCAGCCCTAGCGGGCCCAGCACCGGGGAGCTGTTTTTT
>TRBJ1-1|NA|14|TRBD1|TRBV6-5
CASSYVQGVTEAFF
TGTGCCAGCAGTTACGTCCAGGGGGTTACTGAAGCTTTCTTT
>TRBJ2-1|NA|12|NA|TRBV12-5
CASGFSPDEQFF
TGTGCTAGTGGTTTTAGCCCCGATGAGCAGTTCTTC
>TRBJ2-4|NA|14|NA|TRBV7-9
CASSLVANKNIQYF
TGTGCCAGCAGCTTAGTTGCAAACAAAAACATTCAGTACTTC
>TRBJ2-7|NA|14|TRBD1|TRBV15
CATSTNRGHYEQYF
TGTGCCACCAGCACAAACAGGGGGCACTACGAGCAGTACTTC
>TRBJ2-1|NA|14|NA|TRBV7-2
CASSVLLEWNEQFF
TGTGCCAGCAGCGTGCTACTAGAGTGGAATGAGCAGTTCTTC
>TRBJ2-1|NA|13|NA|TRBV5-1
CASSSMDSRLWFF
TGCGCCAGCAGCTCCATGGACTCCCGGCTTTGGTTCTTC
>TRBJ2-5|NA|16|NA|TRBV23-1
CASSPHGVEVGETQYF
TGCGCCAGCAGTCCACACGGGGTGGAAGTGGGGGAGACCCAGTACTTC
>TRBJ2-3|NA|16|NA|TRBV2
CASSEWAGGDTDTQYF
TGTGCCAGCAGTGAATGGGCAGGAGGGGACACAGATACGCAGTATTTT
>TRBJ1-2|NA|13|NA|TRBV7-6
CASSLAGNYGYTF
TGTGCCAGCAGCTTGGCAGGGAACTATGGCTACACCTTC
>TRBJ1-2|few|13|NA|TRBV11-2
CASSLEENYGYTF
TGTGCCAGCAGCTTAGAGGAGAACTATGGCTACACCTTC
>TRBJ2-3|NA|13|NA|TRBV4-3
CASSQDPEDTQYF
TGCGCCAGCAGCCAAGATCCGGAAGATACGCAGTATTTT
>TRBJ2-3|NA|15|NA|TRBV7-9
CASSQGPWGTDTQYF
TGTGCCAGCAGCCAGGGACCTTGGGGCACAGATACGCAGTATTTT
>TRBJ2-2|NA|17|TRBD1|TRBV9
CASSVVGTGGYIGELFF
TGTGCCAGCAGCGTAGTAGGGACAGGGGGCTATATCGGGGAGCTGTTTTTT
>TRBJ2-1|NA|16|TRBD1|TRBV5-1
CASSLTGERSYNEQFF
TGCGCCAGCAGCTTGACAGGGGAGCGTTCCTACAATGAGCAGTTCTTC
>TRBJ2-1|NA|14|TRBD1|TRBV6-5
CASSYSGQSNEQFF
TGTGCCAGCAGTTACTCGGGACAGTCGAATGAGCAGTTCTTC
>TRBJ2-5|NA|13|TRBD1|TRBV27
CASSWDRGETQYF
TGTGCCAGCAGTTGGGACAGGGGCGAGACCCAGTACTTC
>TRBJ2-3|NA|15|NA|TRBV5-1
CASSFEYLFTDTQYF
TGCGCCAGCAGCTTCGAGTACCTGTTCACAGATACGCAGTATTTT
>TRBJ1-1|NA|12|NA|TRBV7-9
CASNRPNTEAFF
TGTGCCAGCAACCGACCGAACACTGAAGCTTTCTTT
>TRBJ2-3|NA|12|NA|TRBV27
CASAPSTDTQYF
TGTGCCAGCGCCCCAAGCACAGATACGCAGTATTTT
>TRBJ2-1|NA|16|TRBD2|TRBV14
CASSQGGTRRNNEQFF
TGTGCCAGCAGCCAAGGGGGGACTAGACGTAACAATGAGCAGTTCTTC
>TRBJ2-7|NA|13|NA|TRBV19
CASKKQDSYEQYF
TGTGCCAGTAAAAAGCAGGACTCCTACGAGCAGTACTTC
>TRBJ2-6|few|16|NA|TRBV5-5
CASSLSEWVGANVLTF
TGTGCCAGCAGCTTGTCTGAGTGGGTTGGGGCCAACGTCCTGACTTTC
>TRBJ1-6|NA|12|NA|TRBV7-9
CASVGGNSPLHF
TGTGCCAGCGTCGGGGGGAATTCACCCCTCCACTTT
>TRBJ1-6|NA|18|NA|TRBV7-2
CASSSYPHTSIGNSPLHF
TGTGCCAGCAGCTCCTACCCCCATACATCTATCGGGAACTCACCCCTCCACTTT
>TRBJ2-1|NA|15|NA|TRBV9
CASSANGGPYNEQFF
TGTGCCAGCAGCGCCAACGGGGGGCCCTACAATGAGCAGTTCTTC
>TRBJ2-1|NA|13|TRBD1|TRBV6-5
CASSWGQDNEQFF
TGTGCCAGCAGTTGGGGACAGGACAATGAGCAGTTCTTC
>TRBJ1-1|once|14|TRBD1|TRBV13
CASGRQGAVGEAFF
TGTGCCAGCGGGAGACAGGGGGCGGTGGGTGAAGCTTTCTTT
>TRBJ2-7|NA|13|TRBD2|TRBV9
CASSPGGVYEQYF
TGTGCCAGCAGCCCTGGGGGGGTCTACGAGCAGTACTTC
>TRBJ2-3|NA|15|NA|TRBV27
CASSPPRGGTDTQYF
TGTGCCAGCAGTCCCCCAAGGGGGGGGACAGATACGCAGTATTTT
>TRBJ2-7|NA|16|TRBD2|TRBV11-2
CASSSWTSGDNYEQYF
TGTGCCAGCAGCTCCTGGACTAGCGGGGACAACTACGAGCAGTACTTC
>TRBJ1-2|NA|13|NA|TRBV11-2
CASSSWENYGYTF
TGTGCCAGCAGCTCTTGGGAGAACTATGGCTACACCTTC
>TRBJ1-6|NA|16|TRBD1|TRBV6-5
CASSYPGGGDNSPLHF
TGTGCCAGCAGTTACCCAGGGGGGGGCGATAATTCACCCCTCCACTTT
>TRBJ1-6|NA|16|NA|TRBV4-3
CASSQEVDSYNSPLHF
TGCGCCAGCAGCCAAGAAGTGGACTCCTATAATTCACCCCTCCACTTT
>TRBJ2-6|NA|24|TRBD1|TRBV19
CASSIRWSARGQSILSSGANVLTF
TGTGCCAGTAGTATACGGTGGTCGGCGAGGGGACAGTCGATACTAAGCTCTGGGGCCAACGTCCTGACTTTC
>TRBJ2-5|NA|17|TRBD2|TRBV7-9
CASSPPEGGREQETQYF
TGTGCCAGCAGCCCGCCGGAGGGCGGGAGGGAACAAGAGACCCAGTACTTC
>TRBJ2-7|once|16|TRBD1|TRBV27
CASSLTGTGDSYEQYF
TGTGCCAGCAGTTTGACCGGGACAGGGGACTCCTACGAGCAGTACTTC
>TRBJ2-2|NA|12|NA|TRBV10-1
CASSYNNGELFF
TGCGCCAGCAGTTACAACAACGGGGAGCTGTTTTTT
>TRBJ2-2|NA|15|TRBD2|TRBV27
CASSTGLARTGELFF
TGTGCCAGCAGTACGGGACTAGCACGTACCGGGGAGCTGTTTTTT
>TRBJ2-3|NA|12|NA|TRBV29-1
CSVEWSTDTQYF
TGCAGCGTTGAATGGAGCACAGATACGCAGTATTTT
>TRBJ2-7|NA|14|TRBD1|TRBV5-4
CASSLGTGIYEQYF
TGTGCCAGCAGCTTGGGGACAGGGATCTACGAGCAGTACTTC
>TRBJ2-3|NA|15|TRBD2|TRBV28
CASSPLAGGTDTQYF
TGTGCCAGCAGTCCACTAGCGGGGGGAACAGATACGCAGTATTTT
>TRBJ2-1|NA|15|TRBD1|TRBV7-2
CASSPWTGRGNEQFF
TGTGCCAGCAGCCCATGGACAGGGCGGGGCAATGAGCAGTTCTTC
>TRBJ1-2|NA|15|NA|TRBV15
CATSSDRGNVYGYTF
TGTGCCACCAGCAGTGATCGGGGGAATGTCTATGGCTACACCTTC
>TRBJ1-1|NA|16|TRBD1|TRBV13
CASSLEPGQGITEAFF
TGTGCCAGCAGCTTAGAACCGGGACAGGGGATCACTGAAGCTTTCTTT
>TRBJ2-7|NA|13|NA|TRBV7-2
CASTEGESYEQYF
TGTGCCAGCACCGAGGGGGAATCCTACGAGCAGTACTTC
>TRBJ2-5|NA|17|TRBD2|TRBV18
CASSPGTSGGLQETQYF
TGTGCCAGCTCACCAGGGACTAGCGGGGGACTGCAAGAGACCCAGTACTTC
>TRBJ2-7|once|13|NA|TRBV10-3
CAIKGTEDYEQYF
TGTGCCATCAAGGGGACGGAGGATTACGAGCAGTACTTC
>TRBJ2-7|NA|15|NA|TRBV5-4
CASSLVGGPSYEQYF
TGTGCCAGCAGCTTGGTTGGGGGTCCCTCCTACGAGCAGTACTTC
>TRBJ2-5|once|13|NA|TRBV7-9
CASTPAGLETQYF
TGTGCCAGCACCCCGGCGGGCCTAGAGACCCAGTACTTC
>TRBJ2-7|NA|13|NA|TRBV12-5
CASGLGGAYEQYF
TGTGCTAGTGGTTTGGGCGGAGCCTACGAGCAGTACTTC
>TRBJ1-2|NA|14|NA|TRBV5-4
CASSLNTGGTWNTF
TGTGCCAGCAGCTTAAATACAGGCGGTACTTGGAACACCTTC
>TRBJ1-1|NA|14|NA|TRBV5-1
CASSLSRGYTEAFF
TGCGCCAGCAGCTTGTCCCGGGGGTACACTGAAGCTTTCTTT
>TRBJ2-7|NA|16|NA|TRBV7-2
CASSLEGTLVSYEQYF
TGTGCCAGCAGTCTGGAAGGGACGCTCGTCTCCTACGAGCAGTACTTC
>TRBJ1-1|NA|13|NA|TRBV10-3
CAISEGSVTEAFF
TGTGCCATCAGTGAAGGGAGTGTCACTGAAGCTTTCTTT
>TRBJ1-1|few|13|NA|TRBV29-1
CSVVPTDYTEAFF
TGCAGCGTTGTCCCAACAGATTACACTGAAGCTTTCTTT
>TRBJ2-7|NA|12|TRBD1|TRBV30
CAWGGQAYEQYF
TGTGCCTGGGGGGGACAGGCCTACGAGCAGTACTTC
>TRBJ2-4|NA|13|TRBD2|TRBV27
CASSPGGVNIQYF
TGTGCCAGCAGCCCCGGGGGGGTGAACATTCAGTACTTC
>TRBJ2-5|NA|12|NA|TRBV10-3
CAIQDSKETQYF
TGTGCCATCCAGGACTCAAAAGAGACCCAGTACTTC
>TRBJ2-2|NA|15|NA|TRBV11-2
CASSLGQINTGELFF
TGTGCCAGCAGCTTAGGACAGATCAACACCGGGGAGCTGTTTTTT